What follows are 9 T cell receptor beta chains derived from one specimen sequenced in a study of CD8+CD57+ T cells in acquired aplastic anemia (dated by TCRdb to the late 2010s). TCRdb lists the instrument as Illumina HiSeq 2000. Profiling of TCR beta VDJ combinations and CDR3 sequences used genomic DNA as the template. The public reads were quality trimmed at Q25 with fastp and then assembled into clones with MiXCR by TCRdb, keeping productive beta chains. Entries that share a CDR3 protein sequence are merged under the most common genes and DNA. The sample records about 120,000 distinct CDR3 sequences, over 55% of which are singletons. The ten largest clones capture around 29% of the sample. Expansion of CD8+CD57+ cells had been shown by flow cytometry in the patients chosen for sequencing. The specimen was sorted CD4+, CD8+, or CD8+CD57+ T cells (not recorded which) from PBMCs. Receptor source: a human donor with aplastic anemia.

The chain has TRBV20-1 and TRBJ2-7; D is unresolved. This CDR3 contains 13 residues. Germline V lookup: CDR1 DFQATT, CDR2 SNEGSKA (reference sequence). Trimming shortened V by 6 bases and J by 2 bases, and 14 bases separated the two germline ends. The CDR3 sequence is CSARNAETYEQYF. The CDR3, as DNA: TGCAGTGCCAGGAACGCTGAGACCTACGAGCAGTACTTC.

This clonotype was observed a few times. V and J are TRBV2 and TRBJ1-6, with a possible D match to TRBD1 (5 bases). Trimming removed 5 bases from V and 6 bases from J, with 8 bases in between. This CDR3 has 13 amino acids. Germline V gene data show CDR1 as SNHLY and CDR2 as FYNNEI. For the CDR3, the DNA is TGTGCCAGCAGTCCGGGACCTAATTCACCCCTCCACTTT. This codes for CASSPGPNSPLHF.

CDR3: CASSIGQGHYGYTF. CDR3 DNA: TGTGCCAGTAGTATAGGTCAGGGCCACTATGGCTACACCTTC. V usage is TRBV19 and J usage is TRBJ1-2, with D tentatively TRBD1 (5 bases). The V end lost 1 base, the J end lost 3 bases, and 9 bases lay between the germline ends. The germline gives CDR1 LNHDA, CDR2 SQIVND (reference sequence). The CDR3 totals 14 residues.

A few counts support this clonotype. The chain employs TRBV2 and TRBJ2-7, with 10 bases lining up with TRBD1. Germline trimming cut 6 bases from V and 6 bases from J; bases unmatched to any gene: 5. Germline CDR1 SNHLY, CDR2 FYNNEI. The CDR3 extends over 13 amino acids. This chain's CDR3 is CASSYDRGLEQYF. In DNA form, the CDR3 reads TGTGCCAGCAGCTATGACAGGGGGCTCGAGCAGTACTTC.

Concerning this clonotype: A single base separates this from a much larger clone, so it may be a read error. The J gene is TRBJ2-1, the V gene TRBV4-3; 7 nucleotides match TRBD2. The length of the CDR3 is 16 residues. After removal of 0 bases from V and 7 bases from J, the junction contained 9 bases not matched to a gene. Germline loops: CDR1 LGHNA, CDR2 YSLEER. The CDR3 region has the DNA TGCGCCAGCAGCCAAGAAGGGGAAGCGGGGCGGAATGAGCAGTTCTTC. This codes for CASSQEGEAGRNEQFF.

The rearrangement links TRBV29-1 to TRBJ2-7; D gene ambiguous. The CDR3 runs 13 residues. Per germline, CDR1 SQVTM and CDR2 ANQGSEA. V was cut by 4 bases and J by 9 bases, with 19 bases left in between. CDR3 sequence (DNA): TGCAGCGTTGCAGACTGGGATCGAGGCGGGCAGTACTTC. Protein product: CSVADWDRGGQYF.

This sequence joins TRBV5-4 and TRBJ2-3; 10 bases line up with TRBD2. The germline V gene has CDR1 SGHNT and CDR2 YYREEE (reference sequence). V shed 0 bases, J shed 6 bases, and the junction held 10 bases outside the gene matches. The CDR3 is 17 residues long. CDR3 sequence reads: CASSLATVSGRSDTQYF. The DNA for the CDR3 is TGTGCCAGCAGCTTGGCCACGGTTAGCGGGAGGTCGGATACGCAGTATTTT.

This CDR3 reads CASSIGYNDPETQYF. CDR3 bases: TGTGCCAGTAGTATCGGATACAACGATCCCGAGACCCAGTACTTC. The V gene is TRBV19, the J gene TRBJ2-5; D unresolved. Trimming removed 3 bases at V and 5 bases at J, with 16 bases between. The length of the CDR3 is 15 residues. Germline V CDR1 and CDR2: LNHDA, SQIVND (reference sequence).

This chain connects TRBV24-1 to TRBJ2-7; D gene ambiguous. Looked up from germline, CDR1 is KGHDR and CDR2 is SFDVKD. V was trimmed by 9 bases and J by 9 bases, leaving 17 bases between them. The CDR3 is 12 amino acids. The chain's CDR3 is CATSRDGGGQYF. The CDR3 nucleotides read TGTGCCACCTCACGCGACGGTGGCGGGCAGTACTTC.